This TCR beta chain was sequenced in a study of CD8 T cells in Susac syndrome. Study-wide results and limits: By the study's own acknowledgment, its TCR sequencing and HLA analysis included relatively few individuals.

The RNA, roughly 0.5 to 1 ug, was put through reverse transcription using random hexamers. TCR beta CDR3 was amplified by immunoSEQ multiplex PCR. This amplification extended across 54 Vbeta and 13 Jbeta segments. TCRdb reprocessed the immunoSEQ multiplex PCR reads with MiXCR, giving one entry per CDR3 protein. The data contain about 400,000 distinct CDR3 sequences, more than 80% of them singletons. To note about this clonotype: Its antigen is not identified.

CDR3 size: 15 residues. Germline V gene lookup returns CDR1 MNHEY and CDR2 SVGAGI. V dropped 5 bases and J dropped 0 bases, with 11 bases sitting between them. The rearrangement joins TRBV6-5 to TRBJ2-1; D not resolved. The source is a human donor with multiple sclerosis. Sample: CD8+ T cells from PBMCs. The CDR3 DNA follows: TGTGCCAGCAGTCCTGATAGGGACTCCTACAATGAGCAGTTCTTC. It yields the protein CASSPDRDSYNEQFF.